One and the same sample provided the 32 T cell receptor beta chains below, sequenced in a study of cytotoxic CD8 clonotypes in ibrutinib-treated CLL. Repertoires were generated with immunoSEQ multiplex PCR, while TCRdb's copy carries only in-frame clones and drops some. The sample carries 55,000 to 60,000 clones, roughly 58% recorded once. The specimen comprised PBMCs, sampled at disease progression, from a patient treated with ibrutinib. All receptors derive from a human donor with chronic lymphocytic leukemia.

The chain carries TRBV18 and TRBJ2-7; D possibly corresponds to TRBD1 (5 bases). CDR1 KGHSH and CDR2 LQKENI come from the germline V gene. Trimming shortened V by 2 bases and J by 5 bases, and 16 bases separated the two germline ends. CDR3 size: 15 residues. As DNA, the CDR3 is TGTGCCAGCTCACCATATCTAGACAGTGCTAACGAGCAGTACTTC. This encodes CASSPYLDSANEQYF.

This clone was found once. The V call is TRBV18, the J call TRBJ1-1; unclear D gene. V dropped 6 bases and J dropped 12 bases, with 20 bases sitting between them. This CDR3 is built from 13 residues. Germline V gene data show CDR1 as KGHSH and CDR2 as LQKENI. This CDR3 is CASSPGREAGTFF. CDR3 DNA: TGTGCCAGCTCCCCCGGACGGGAGGCTGGGACTTTCTTT.

The rearrangement links TRBV30 to TRBJ2-3; 12 bases are shared with TRBD2. V was pared by 5 bases and J by 2 bases, with 5 bases of the junction left unmatched. The V gene's germline CDR1 is GTSNPN and CDR2 SVGIG (reference sequence). The CDR3 loop spans 15 amino acids. The CDR3 sequence is CAWVRTSGITDTQYF. Written as DNA, the CDR3 is TGTGCCTGGGTCAGGACTAGCGGGATCACAGATACGCAGTATTTT. The variable domain in full, with the rest retrieved from reference TRBV30 and TRBJ2-3, is SQTIHQWPATLVQPVGSPLSLECTVEGTSNPNLYWYRQAAGRGLQLLFYSVGIGQISSEVPQNLSASRPQDRQFILSSKKLLLSDSGFYLCAWVRTSGITDTQYFGPGTRLTVL.

The chain recombines TRBV9 with TRBJ1-2, with TRBD1 matching 7 bases. The CDR3 runs 16 residues. Losses at the gene ends were 4 bases for V and 3 bases for J; bases not matched to a gene: 12. Germline CDR1 SGDLS, CDR2 YYNGEE. The CDR3 DNA follows: TGTGCCAGCAGCCTCCGAGCGGACAGGTACGACTATGGCTACACCTTC. Protein product: CASSLRADRYDYGYTF.

The chain joins TRBV11-1 to TRBJ2-3; 8 nucleotides agree with TRBD2. CDR1 and CDR2 (germline): SGHAT, FQDESV (reference sequence). After removal of 2 bases from V and 4 bases from J, the junction contained 5 bases not matched to a gene. The length of the CDR3 is 15 residues. DNA of the CDR3: TGTGCCAGCAGCTTAACGGGAGGGTTAGCAGATACGCAGTATTTT. It yields the protein CASSLTGGLADTQYF.

This clone was seen a few times. The chain couples TRBV12-1 to TRBJ2-2; whether TRBD2, the table's D call, matches the DNA was not checked. TRBV12-1 is an annotated pseudogene. The CDR3 runs 15 residues. CDR3 residues: CASSPGGRATGELFF. CDR3 coding DNA: TGTGCCAGCAGCCCCGGCGGGAGGGCCACCGGGGAGCTGTTTTTT.

This clone occurred a few times. This chain links TRBV6-1 with TRBJ1-2, with 9 positions matching TRBD1. CDR3 length: 13 amino acids. After removal of 4 bases from V and 13 bases from J, the junction contained 10 bases not matched to a gene. Germline loops: CDR1 MNHNS, CDR2 SASEGT. CDR3: CASSVRDRELGTF. CDR3 nucleotides: TGTGCCAGCAGTGTAAGGGACAGGGAATTAGGCACCTTC.

The chain couples TRBV11-2 to TRBJ2-7; 7 bases fit TRBD2. V lost 2 bases, J lost 0 bases, and 4 bases stayed unmatched. This CDR3 has 15 amino acids. CDR1 and CDR2 (germline): SGHAT, FQNNGV. CDR3 nucleotide sequence: TGTGCCAGCAGCTTAAGGGGAGGGTCCTCCTACGAGCAGTACTTC. Translated: CASSLRGGSSYEQYF. Drawing the rest from reference TRBV11-2 and TRBJ2-7, the complete variable domain is EAGVAQSPRYKIIEKRQSVAFWCNPISGHATLYWYQQILGQGPKLLIQFQNNGVVDDSQLPKDRFSAERLKGVDSTLKIQPAKLEDSAVYLCASSLRGGSSYEQYFGPGTRLTVT.

In its sample, this clone was seen a few times. The chain carries TRBV6-5 and TRBJ1-4; the match to TRBD1 covers 7 bases. The CDR3 runs 15 residues. CDR1 is MNHEY, CDR2 SVGAGI, per germline. Unmatched junction bases numbered 11, after V lost 5 bases and J lost 8 bases. The CDR3 spells CASSTTRGIREKLFF. The CDR3 bases are TGTGCCAGCAGTACTACCAGGGGGATACGGGAAAAACTGTTTTTT.

The table lists this clone with a few counts. This chain links TRBV5-6 with TRBJ1-4; D is possibly TRBD1 (6 bases). CDR1 SGHDT and CDR2 YYEEEE come from the germline V gene. The CDR3 sequence is 15 residues long. Trimming left V 2 bases short and J 5 bases short, with 13 bases between. Written as DNA, the CDR3 is TGTGCCAGCAGCTTTCGGGGGCCCTACAATGAAAAACTGTTTTTT. Translated: CASSFRGPYNEKLFF.

The CDR3 nucleotides read TGTGCCAGTCACACACAGGGTTTAGCTGGGGAGCTGTTTTTT. Translating gives CASHTQGLAGELFF. The chain links TRBV19 to TRBJ2-2, with D possibly matching TRBD1 (6 bases). Germline loops: CDR1 LNHDA, CDR2 SQIVND (reference sequence). Trimming stripped 8 bases from V and 8 bases from J, with 18 bases between. CDR3 length equals 14 residues.

The genes are TRBV19 and TRBJ2-3; 7 bases line up with TRBD2. The junction had 9 bases not matched to a gene; V was cut back by 4 bases and J by 5 bases. The CDR3 is made up of 15 amino acids. CDR1 LNHDA and CDR2 SQIVND come from the germline V gene (reference sequence). In DNA, the CDR3 is TGTGCCAGTAGTAACCTAGCGGAAGCGGTAGATACGCAGTATTTT. Protein product: CASSNLAEAVDTQYF.

The V gene is TRBV19, the J gene TRBJ2-4, with 11 bases fitting TRBD2. The CDR3 totals 17 residues. Losses at the gene ends were 4 bases for V and 0 bases for J; bases not matched to a gene: 5. The germline V gene has CDR1 LNHDA and CDR2 SQIVND (reference sequence). CDR3 sequence reads: CASSTSGGYLAKNIQYF. CDR3 nucleotides: TGTGCCAGTAGTACTAGCGGGGGGTATCTAGCCAAAAACATTCAGTACTTC.

This chain links TRBV29-1 with TRBJ1-2; D is possibly TRBD1 (5 bases). Germline CDR1 and CDR2: SQVTM and ANQGSEA. The germline V and J ends were trimmed by 6 bases and 0 bases, with 11 bases remaining between them. The CDR3 runs to 13 residues. CDR3 DNA sequence: TGCAGCGTGGGGGGGGGAGCTAACTATGGCTACACCTTC. Its protein is CSVGGGANYGYTF. The full variable domain, in which reference TRBV29-1 and TRBJ1-2 provide the parts outside the CDR3, is SAVISQKPSRDICQRGTSLTIQCQVDSQVTMMFWYRQQPGQSLTLIATANQGSEATYESGFVIDKFPISRPNLTFSTLTVSNMSPEDSSIYLCSVGGGANYGYTFGSGTRLTVV.

This chain joins TRBV7-3 and TRBJ2-1, with D tentatively TRBD2 (6 bases). This CDR3 has 15 amino acids. With 1 base removed from V and 4 bases from J, the gap between germline ends came to 11 bases. Germline assignment: CDR1 SGHTA and CDR2 FQGTGA. The CDR3 coding sequence is TGTGCCAGCAGCTTAATCGGGAGCAGGTACAATGAGCAGTTCTTC. It specifies CASSLIGSRYNEQFF.

The genes are TRBV13 and TRBJ2-1; 10 bases match TRBD2. Germline CDR1 PRHDT, CDR2 FYEKMQ (reference sequence). The CDR3 has 20 amino acids. V shed 5 bases, J shed 6 bases, and the junction held 22 bases outside the gene matches. For the CDR3, the DNA is TGTGCCAGCAGCGCTCCCCTACCTAGCGGGAGACTTTTCACGCCCAATGAGCAGTTCTTC. Its translation: CASSAPLPSGRLFTPNEQFF.

This clone showed up many times. This chain connects TRBV15 to TRBJ2-7; D ambiguous. The CDR3 consists of 14 residues. Germline CDR1 reads LNHNV; CDR2 reads YYDKDF (reference sequence). The V end was cut by 0 bases, the J end by 7 bases, with 13 bases between. The DNA for the CDR3 is TGTGCCACCAGCAGAGAAGTGGGGTTTGGGGAGCAGTACTTC. This gives the protein CATSREVGFGEQYF.

This chain joins TRBV7-2 and TRBJ1-1; D uncertain. V shed 3 bases and J shed 0 bases, with 5 bases lying between them. CDR3 length equals 13 residues. Germline values: CDR1 SGHTA, CDR2 FQGNSA. This chain's CDR3 is CASSFSLNTEAFF. CDR3 in DNA: TGTGCCAGCAGCTTTTCGCTGAACACTGAAGCTTTCTTT.

The V gene is TRBV2, the J gene TRBJ2-2; 8 bases are a match to TRBD1. The CDR3 has 17 amino acids. Looked up from germline, CDR1 is SNHLY and CDR2 is FYNNEI. V dropped 6 bases and J dropped 3; count of bases not matched to a gene: 12. This CDR3 reads CASSHGVDRAYTGELFF. The CDR3 coding sequence is TGTGCCAGCAGCCATGGGGTGGACAGGGCATACACCGGGGAGCTGTTTTTT.

The chain combines TRBV27 with TRBJ2-7, with D tentatively TRBD1 (6 bases). V was pared by 5 bases and J by 4 bases, with 15 bases between. This CDR3 is 14 amino acids long. The germline V gene has CDR1 MNHEY and CDR2 SMNVEV (reference sequence). Here the CDR3 DNA reads TGTGCCAGCAGTCTGACAGGAGCATATTACGAGCAGTACTTC. This sequence encodes CASSLTGAYYEQYF.

This clone has just a few counts. The genes are TRBV4-1 and TRBJ2-5; perhaps TRBD2 as D (5 bases). V lost 1 base and J 5 bases, leaving 14 bases between the germline ends. Germline V gene lookup returns CDR1 MGHRA and CDR2 YSYEKL. The CDR3 length is 15 residues. The CDR3 loop reads CASSQGTFGRETQYF. The CDR3 region has the DNA TGCGCCAGCAGCCAAGGGACTTTTGGGCGGGAGACCCAGTACTTC.

V and J are TRBV27 and TRBJ1-4, with TRBD1 matching over 9 bases. Germline V gene lookup returns CDR1 MNHEY and CDR2 SMNVEV (reference sequence). V shed 5 bases, J shed 5 bases, and the junction held 9 bases outside the gene matches. The CDR3 spans 16 residues. CDR3 DNA: TGTGCCAGCAGTCCTTGGGGACAGGGCCAAAATGAAAAACTGTTTTTT. As protein: CASSPWGQGQNEKLFF.

This clone was counted between two and nine times. J is TRBJ1-2 and V is TRBV19; D is ambiguous. This CDR3 has 15 amino acids. With 9 bases removed from V and 4 bases from J, the gap between germline ends came to 21 bases. Germline CDR1 LNHDA, CDR2 SQIVND (reference sequence). CDR3 protein: CASGGRGNGVYGYTF. In DNA form, the CDR3 reads TGTGCCAGCGGAGGTCGAGGTAACGGGGTCTATGGCTACACCTTC.

This clone was seen a few times. V usage is TRBV5-1 and J usage is TRBJ2-7; D is tentatively TRBD1 or TRBD2 (5 bases each). Germline-derived CDR1 and CDR2 are SGHRS and YFSETQ. V was shortened by 0 bases and J by 4 bases, with 17 bases between the two germline ends. The CDR3 totals 16 residues. The CDR3 here is CASSLDLDGARYEQYF. CDR3 nucleotides: TGCGCCAGCAGCTTGGATCTCGACGGGGCGCGGTACGAGCAGTACTTC.

This clone appeared a few times. The chain has TRBV5-6 and TRBJ2-7; D might be TRBD1 (5 bases). The V gene's germline CDR1 is SGHDT and CDR2 YYEEEE. This CDR3 spans 12 amino acids. V lost 5 bases, J lost 3 bases, and 9 bases lay in between. Here the CDR3 DNA reads TGTGCCAGCAGTAACCAGGGCTACGAGCAGTACTTC. Translation gives CASSNQGYEQYF.

V gene TRBV19 combines with J gene TRBJ2-7; D call uncertain. V was pared by 3 bases and J by 2 bases, with 14 bases between. This CDR3 spans 15 amino acids. Germline CDR1 LNHDA, CDR2 SQIVND (reference sequence). In nucleotides, the CDR3 is TGTGCCAGTAGTATTGGTACAGCAGAAACCTACGAGCAGTACTTC. It codes for CASSIGTAETYEQYF.

This chain links TRBV9 with TRBJ1-3; D gene ambiguous. The CDR3 extends over 15 amino acids. V shed 4 bases and J shed 2 bases, with 13 bases lying between them. Germline-derived CDR1 and CDR2 are SGDLS and YYNGEE. CDR3 nucleotide sequence: TGTGCCAGCAGCCTACTTGGAGTCCCTGGAAACACCATATATTTT. It specifies CASSLLGVPGNTIYF.

The chain employs TRBV7-2 and TRBJ2-7, with D maybe TRBD1 (6 bases). The germline V gene has CDR1 SGHTA and CDR2 FQGNSA. The CDR3 has 13 amino acids. V was cut by 0 bases and J by 6 bases, with 9 bases left in between. The CDR3 region is CASSLAGHLEQYF. Written as DNA, the CDR3 is TGTGCCAGCAGCTTAGCGGGACACCTCGAGCAGTACTTC.

The chain has TRBV4-2 and TRBJ1-1; no clear D. This CDR3 contains 14 residues. Germline CDR1 and CDR2: LGHNA and YNFKEQ. Trimming pared 3 bases from V and 1 base from J, leaving 9 bases between. The CDR3 reads CASSHGYGNTEAFF. CDR3 bases: TGTGCCAGCAGCCATGGTTATGGGAACACTGAAGCTTTCTTT.

The V call is TRBV5-6, the J call TRBJ1-2; D perhaps matches TRBD1 (5 bases). Trimming left V 0 bases short and J 8 bases short, with 11 bases between. There are 13 residues in the CDR3. Germline CDR1 reads SGHDT; CDR2 reads YYEEEE. This chain's CDR3 is CASSLAQGSGYTF. CDR3 nucleotides: TGTGCCAGCAGCTTGGCCCAGGGCTCAGGCTACACCTTC.

V gene TRBV2 combines with J gene TRBJ1-2; tentatively, D is TRBD1 (5 bases). The length of the CDR3 is 13 residues. V lost 4 bases, J lost 1 base, and 7 bases lay in between. From germline, CDR1 is SNHLY and CDR2 FYNNEI. CDR3 nucleotides: TGTGCCAGCAGTGGCAGGGTTAACTATGGCTACACCTTC. Amino acids: CASSGRVNYGYTF.

This chain links TRBV5-8 with TRBJ2-2; D gene uncertain. V lost 1 base and J 5 bases, leaving 3 bases between the germline ends. Per the germline V gene, CDR1 is SGHTS and CDR2 is YDEGEE. The CDR3 spans 12 residues. This chain's CDR3 is CASSLYTGELFF. Here the CDR3 DNA reads TGTGCCAGCAGCTTGTATACCGGGGAGCTGTTTTTT.